The sequence of this T cell receptor beta chain was determined in a study of T-cell reconstitution after alpha-beta-depleted transplantation in children (dated by TCRdb to about 2016). For the wider study: The study quantitatively tracked T-cell immune reconstitution after TCRalphabeta/CD19-depleted allogeneic hematopoietic cell transplantation in children using TCR repertoire profiling. Study-wide conclusions, independent of this receptor: In some patients, the high TCRbeta diversity seen at day 60 was put down to recipient T cells and intrathymic progenitors that had survived conditioning. The apparently early alphabetaT-cell count recovery about two months after transplant was reportedly dependent on only several hundred rapidly expanded clones derived from non-depleted graft cells. The frequencies of hyperexpanded clones fell over the following months, and after one year, T-cell counts and TCRbeta diversity were mostly attributed to newly produced T cells.

Points on this clonotype: It has no known antigen specificity. Lacking the conserved final phenylalanine or tryptophan, this CDR3 likely reflects a read error.

In the paper's terms, the treatment or condition label means: allogeneic hematopoietic cell transplantation with graft depleted of TCRalphabeta T cells and CD19 B cells. TCRalphabeta/CD19-depleted allogeneic hematopoietic cell grafts were given to the transplant recipients, all of whom were children. Ends trimmed: V by 4 bases, J by 5 bases; bases unmatched to a gene: 6. 14 amino acids form the CDR3, both terminal residues included. Just CDR3 DNA is preserved here, 42 bases in frame from base 1. Preparation of the library involved PCR. Instrument on record: Illumina HiSeq 2500. TCR library preparation used molecular barcoding, with unique molecular identifiers applied to normalize quantification of the TCRbeta repertoire. TCRdb passed the public sequencing reads through fastp at Q25 and MiXCR, retaining productive beta sequences. Rows matching on CDR3 protein sequence are summarized as one entry with the most common DNA and genes. The sample contains hundreds of thousands of distinct CDR3 sequences, around 15% of them found a single time. In total, the top ten clones hold around 28% of the sample.

The sample here was PBMCs, mostly from graft donor cells, taken 360 days after TCRalphabeta/CD19-depleted stem cell transplant. The receptor was isolated from a boy under three years old who had a stem cell transplant for Wiskott-Aldrich syndrome, so the T cells may come from the graft donor. The chain joins TRBV12-3 or TRBV12-4 to TRBJ2-5, and TRBD1 aligns with 8 junction nucleotides. The DNA sequence is as follows: TGTGCCAGCAGTTCAGACAGGGGCGCTGAGACCCAGTACTCC. It codes for CASSSDRGAETQYS.